A single sample is the source of the 26 T cell receptor beta chains below, sequenced in a study of shared clonotypes between healthy human individuals. Repertoires were generated with immunoSEQ multiplex PCR, while TCRdb's copy carries only in-frame clones and drops some. The sample includes 190,000 or so clones, 60% to 75% seen only once; the top ten take less than 11%. Sequencing was done on a sample of memory CD4+ T cells sorted from blood. Subset of the sample: CD45RA-negative fraction. Source of these receptors: a man under 40 in good health.

The table lists this clone with a count of one. This sequence joins TRBV2 and TRBJ2-3; D might be TRBD1 or TRBD2, each matching 6 bases. V lost 10 bases and J lost 5, with 25 bases in between. Germline lookup yields CDR1 SNHLY and CDR2 FYNNEI. The CDR3 spans 16 residues. Here the CDR3 reads CATTANTYEGGDTQYF. CDR3 sequence (DNA): TGTGCCACCACGGCGAATACTTACGAGGGGGGAGATACGCAGTATTTT.

The chain has TRBV18 and TRBJ2-5, with 8 bases aligning to TRBD1. CDR1 and CDR2 from the germline V gene are KGHSH and LQKENI. This CDR3 comprises 15 residues. With V trimmed by 4 bases and J by 5 bases, 9 bases remained unmatched. CDR3 bases: TGTGCCAGCTCACTCCGCTCGACAGGGGAGGAGACCCAGTACTTC. Translated: CASSLRSTGEETQYF.

The V call is TRBV9, the J call TRBJ2-2, with 12 bases that match TRBD2. V lost 4 bases, J lost 4 bases, and 8 bases stayed unmatched. Germline CDR1 is SGDLS and CDR2 is YYNGEE. The CDR3 is 17 residues long. This CDR3 is CASSFTPGLAGTGELFF. CDR3 sequence (DNA): TGTGCCAGCAGCTTCACCCCGGGACTAGCGGGCACCGGGGAGCTGTTTTTT.

This sequence joins TRBV27 and TRBJ2-7, with 12 bases matching TRBD2. J lost 5 bases, V lost 4 bases, and 3 bases had no gene match. Germline lookup yields CDR1 MNHEY and CDR2 SMNVEV (reference sequence). The CDR3 spans 14 residues. CDR3 sequence reads: CASSSRLAGDEQYF. The CDR3 nucleotides are TGTGCCAGCAGTTCGAGACTAGCGGGAGACGAGCAGTACTTC.

The chain has TRBV4-1 and TRBJ1-3; 10 bases match TRBD1. This CDR3 comprises 18 residues. Germline lookup yields CDR1 MGHRA and CDR2 YSYEKL. V lost 4 bases, J lost 0 bases, and 9 bases stayed unmatched. Here the CDR3 reads CASSRTGTGDISGNTIYF. The CDR3 DNA is TGCGCCAGCAGCCGGACGGGGACAGGGGACATCTCTGGAAACACCATATATTTT.

This clone was seen a single time. The chain couples TRBV21-1 to TRBJ2-7; TRBD2 is the table's D call, not checked against the DNA. TRBV21-1 is flagged as a pseudogene. The CDR3 has 18 amino acids. The CDR3 region is CASSKRGRTSGSFHEQYF. The CDR3 nucleotides are TGTGCCAGCAGCAAAAGGGGCAGGACTAGCGGGTCTTTCCACGAGCAGTACTTC.

A remark on this clone: One end of the junction is discordant with germline, which a read error may explain. The rearrangement uses TRBV7-7 and TRBJ2-5; possibly TRBD1 for D (5 bases). This CDR3 is 14 amino acids long. CDR1 is SSHAT and CDR2 is FNYEAQ in the germline V gene (reference sequence). CDR3: CASSLGPGLETQYF. As DNA, the CDR3 is TGTGCTAGCAGCTTAGGCCCAGGGCTGGAGACCCAGTACTTC.

The V gene is TRBV5-1, the J gene TRBJ2-3; the D is unclear. The CDR3 has 16 amino acids. The germline V gene has CDR1 SGHRS and CDR2 YFSETQ. The V gene lost 0 bases and the J gene lost 0 bases, with 11 bases spanning the gap. The CDR3 coding sequence is TGCGCCAGCAGCTTGGGGGCGGAGTGGAGCACAGATACGCAGTATTTT. Translating it yields CASSLGAEWSTDTQYF.

In regard to this clone: Other DNA sequences in the sample encode the same CDR3. The V gene is TRBV2, the J gene TRBJ2-3; D possibly matches TRBD1 or TRBD2 (5 bases each). From germline, CDR1 is SNHLY and CDR2 FYNNEI. This CDR3 region has 15 residues. The V end lost 4 bases, the J end lost 1 base, and 12 bases lay between the germline ends. The CDR3 region has the DNA TGTGCCAGCAGTGGGAGGCAGGGAGGCACAGATACGCAGTATTTT. This codes for CASSGRQGGTDTQYF. The complete variable domain, with remaining parts taken from reference TRBV2 and TRBJ2-3, reads EPEVTQTPSHQVTQMGQEVILRCVPISNHLYFYWYRQILGQKVEFLVSFYNNEISEKSEIFDDQFSVERPDGSNFTLKIRSTKLEDSAMYFCASSGRQGGTDTQYFGPGTRLTVL.

The gene calls are TRBV7-6 and TRBJ2-7; 10 bases are a match to TRBD2. The V gene's germline CDR1 is SGHVS and CDR2 FNYEAQ. V was pared by 5 bases and J by 5 bases, with 18 bases of the junction left unmatched. The CDR3 runs 18 residues. The CDR3 DNA is TGTGCCAGCAGCCAAGTCGTCGGACTAGCGGCCCATAACGACGAGCAGTACTTC. As protein: CASSQVVGLAAHNDEQYF.

The chain recombines TRBV5-5 with TRBJ1-3; 10 bases are shared with TRBD1. V lost 3 bases and J lost 0; bases outside the gene matches: 6. Germline V gene lookup returns CDR1 SGHKS and CDR2 YYEKEE (reference sequence). This CDR3 has 17 residues. CDR3 sequence: CASSSTGGSLSGNTIYF. CDR3 bases: TGTGCCAGCAGCTCGACAGGGGGCTCCCTCTCTGGAAACACCATATATTTT.

The chain employs TRBV5-1 and TRBJ2-1; D gene uncertain. This CDR3 comprises 14 residues. The germline V and J ends were trimmed by 4 bases and 8 bases, with 16 bases remaining between them. Germline loops: CDR1 SGHRS, CDR2 YFSETQ. The CDR3 DNA reads TGCGCCAGCAGCACGGCTGGCTCATGGGATGAGCAGTTCTTC. The encoded protein is CASSTAGSWDEQFF.

This clone occurred a few times. The chain carries TRBV29-1 and TRBJ2-7; TRBD2 matches at 13 bases. Per the germline V gene, CDR1 is SQVTM and CDR2 is ANQGSEA. V shed 1 base and J 6 bases; nucleotides not matched to a gene: 0. This CDR3 is built from 13 residues. CDR3: CSVEGLAGGEQYF. The CDR3 nucleotides read TGCAGCGTTGAAGGACTAGCGGGAGGCGAGCAGTACTTC.

The chain uses TRBV28 and TRBJ2-1, with unresolved D. The CDR3 runs 15 residues. Germline values: CDR1 MDHEN, CDR2 SYDVKM. The V end lost 4 bases, the J end lost 3 bases, and 13 bases lay between the germline ends. CDR3 DNA sequence: TGTGCCAGCAGTTCCCCCTATACCGACTACAATGAGCAGTTCTTC. Translating it yields CASSSPYTDYNEQFF.

The chain couples TRBV15 to TRBJ2-7, with 9 bases aligning to TRBD2. The CDR3 runs 16 residues. The V gene's germline CDR1 is LNHNV and CDR2 YYDKDF (reference sequence). The J segment lost 2 bases and the V segment lost 0 bases, leaving 5 bases of the junction unmatched. CDR3 DNA sequence: TGTGCCACCAGCAGAGACTGGGCTAGCGGGACCTACGAGCAGTACTTC. This gives the protein CATSRDWASGTYEQYF.

CDR3 coding DNA: TGTGCCAGCAGCTTAGGACTTGGCCCATACAATGAGCAGTTCTTC. This sequence encodes CASSLGLGPYNEQFF. This chain links TRBV11-2 with TRBJ2-1, with D unresolved. Germline CDR1 is SGHAT and CDR2 is FQNNGV. The ends were cut back, 1 base at V and 4 bases at J, with 11 bases in the middle. The CDR3 has 15 amino acids.

The rearrangement links TRBV15 to TRBJ1-1, with 8 bases identical to TRBD1. J gave up 11 bases and V 3 bases, and 8 bases lay outside the gene matches. The CDR3 consists of 13 residues. Germline-derived CDR1 and CDR2 are LNHNV and YYDKDF (reference sequence). In DNA, the CDR3 is TGTGCCACCAGCAGTAGACAGGGGATCAGCGCTTTCTTT. This gives the protein CATSSRQGISAFF.

This chain connects TRBV29-1 to TRBJ2-7; D gene unclear. Looked up from germline, CDR1 is SQVTM and CDR2 is ANQGSEA. V lost 4 bases to trimming and J lost 2 bases, with 9 bases between them. This CDR3 region has 12 residues. The CDR3 nucleotides read TGCAGCGTTGTAGGCAGAGCCTACGAGCAGTACTTC. It encodes CSVVGRAYEQYF.

This clone was seen only a few times. This sequence joins TRBV5-1 and TRBJ1-3; D gene unclear. CDR1 and CDR2 (germline): SGHRS, YFSETQ. The V and J ends lost 5 bases and 2 bases respectively, with 8 bases between them. CDR3 length: 13 residues. CDR3 loop: CASRVGAGNTIYF. CDR3 DNA sequence: TGCGCCAGCAGGGTTGGTGCTGGAAACACCATATATTTT. Full variable domain (outside the CDR3, taken from reference TRBV5-1 and TRBJ1-3): KAGVTQTPRYLIKTRGQQVTLSCSPISGHRSVSWYQQTPGQGLQFLFEYFSETQRNKGNFPGRFSGRQFSNSRSEMNVSTLELGDSALYLCASRVGAGNTIYFGEGSWLTVV.

This sequence joins TRBV15 and TRBJ2-1; D is unresolved. Germline V gene data show CDR1 as LNHNV and CDR2 as YYDKDF (reference sequence). The CDR3 runs 11 residues. The V end was cut by 6 bases, the J end by 5 bases, with 5 bases between. The DNA for the CDR3 is TGTGCCACCAGGGCGAACAATGAGCAGTTCTTC. Protein product: CATRANNEQFF.

This chain connects TRBV27 to TRBJ2-3, with TRBD2 identical over 11 bases. Germline assignment: CDR1 MNHEY and CDR2 SMNVEV (reference sequence). The CDR3 runs to 16 residues. J gave up 6 bases and V 0 bases, and 5 bases lay outside the gene matches. In DNA, the CDR3 is TGTGCCAGCAGTTTATCGCCTAGCGGGAGGTCGGATACGCAGTATTTT. Protein: CASSLSPSGRSDTQYF.

V and J are TRBV11-3 and TRBJ2-3, with D maybe TRBD1 (5 bases). Deletions cut 1 base from V and 6 bases from J, with 14 bases between. CDR3 length: 15 residues. Germline V gives CDR1 SGHNT, CDR2 YENEEA. The CDR3 loop is CASSLAPGNTDTQYF. Here the CDR3 DNA reads TGTGCCAGCAGCTTAGCCCCAGGGAACACGGATACGCAGTATTTT.

This clone has more than one count but fewer than ten. The chain recombines TRBV5-5 with TRBJ1-3; D uncertain. V was shortened by 4 bases and J by 2 bases, with 10 bases between the two germline ends. The CDR3 loop spans 14 amino acids. Germline V gives CDR1 SGHKS, CDR2 YYEKEE (reference sequence). CDR3 sequence reads: CASSPVTAGNTIYF. The CDR3, as DNA: TGTGCCAGCAGCCCAGTGACTGCTGGAAACACCATATATTTT.

In its sample, this clone was seen once. The rearrangement joins TRBV5-1 to TRBJ2-7; D remains ambiguous. This CDR3 spans 14 amino acids. V lost 5 bases and J lost 5, with 17 bases in between. CDR1 is SGHRS, CDR2 YFSETQ, per germline. In DNA, the CDR3 is TGCGCCAGCAGTACGGTACCCATGCCGGACGAGCAGTACTTC. Translation gives CASSTVPMPDEQYF.

This rearrangement joins TRBV15 to TRBJ2-7; D may be TRBD1 (5 bases). Between the trimmed V and J ends, which lost 0 bases and 2 bases, there was a span of 8 bases. Germline lookup yields CDR1 LNHNV and CDR2 YYDKDF (reference sequence). The CDR3 is 14 residues long. The CDR3 is CATSRDRGPYEQYF. CDR3 in DNA: TGTGCCACCAGCAGAGATAGGGGCCCCTACGAGCAGTACTTC.

The J gene is TRBJ2-2, the V gene TRBV6-5; 10 nucleotides match TRBD1. CDR1 is MNHEY, CDR2 SVGAGI, per germline. The CDR3 runs to 15 residues. The ends lost 6 bases at V and 5 bases at J; junction bases unmatched: 6. DNA of the CDR3: TGTGCCAGCAGGAAGGACAGGGGGGATACCGGGGAGCTGTTTTTT. Translation gives CASRKDRGDTGELFF.